Listed here is a single TCR beta chain. The sample comes from a study of blood T cell repertoires in COVID-19. Study as a whole: Sites in the United States, Italy and Spain provided acute and convalescent COVID-19 samples.

The CDR3 length is 13 residues. Germline CDR1 reads LNHDA; CDR2 reads SQIVND (reference sequence). Between the trimmed V and J ends, which lost 6 bases and 3 bases, there was a span of 11 bases. Sequencing used immunoSEQ multiplex PCR; TCRdb keeps in-frame clones, though not all of them. This sample has approximately 250,000 clones, with 85% found just once. Ages ranged from about 18 to 89 years, with residence in around 24 US areas. The specimen sequenced was PBMCs or T cells enriched from blood (not recorded which). The clonotype was recovered from a woman between 45 and 60 years old with acute COVID-19. The rearrangement links TRBV19 to TRBJ1-2; a possible D gene is TRBD1 (6 bases). The CDR3 DNA is TGTGCCAGTAGCCAGGACAGCTACTATGGCTACACCTTC. It encodes CASSQDSYYGYTF.